The T cell receptor (beta chain) described here comes from a study of T-cell reconstitution after alpha-beta-depleted transplantation in children. This clonotype appeared a few times. Unique molecular identifiers featured in how the TCRbeta library was prepared. MiXCR was run by TCRdb on the PCR reads, yielding one entry per CDR3 protein. This table has some 490,000 distinct CDR3 sequences, around 13% appearing once. V trimming: 4 bases; J trimming: 7 bases; junction bases outside the gene matches: 2. Germline CDR1 and CDR2: MNHEY and SVGAGI. This CDR3 has 13 amino acids. The TCR sequence derives from a human donor who donated a stem cell graft to a child with combined immunodeficiency. This chain joins TRBV6-5 and TRBJ1-4; 8 nucleotides agree with TRBD1. This specimen consisted of PBMCs from the stem cell graft donor, obtained from the stem cell graft. CDR3 sequence reads: CASSFDRGEKLFF. The CDR3 region has the DNA TGTGCCAGCAGTTTCGACAGGGGTGAAAAACTGTTTTTT.